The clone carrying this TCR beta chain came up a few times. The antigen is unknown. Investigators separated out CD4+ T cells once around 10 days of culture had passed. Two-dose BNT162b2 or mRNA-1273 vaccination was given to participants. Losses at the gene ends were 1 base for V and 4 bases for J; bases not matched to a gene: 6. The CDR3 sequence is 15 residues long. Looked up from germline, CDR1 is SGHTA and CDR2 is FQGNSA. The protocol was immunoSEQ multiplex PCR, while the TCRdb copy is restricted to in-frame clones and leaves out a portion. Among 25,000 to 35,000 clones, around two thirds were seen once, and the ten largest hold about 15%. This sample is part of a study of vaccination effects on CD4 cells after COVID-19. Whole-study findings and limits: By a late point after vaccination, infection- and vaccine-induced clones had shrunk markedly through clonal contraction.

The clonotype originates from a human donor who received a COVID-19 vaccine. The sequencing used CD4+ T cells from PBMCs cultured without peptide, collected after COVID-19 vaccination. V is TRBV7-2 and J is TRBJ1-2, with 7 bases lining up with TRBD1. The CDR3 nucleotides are TGTGCCAGCAGCTTAGAGGGCAGGGGGAGCTATGGCTACACCTTC. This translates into CASSLEGRGSYGYTF.